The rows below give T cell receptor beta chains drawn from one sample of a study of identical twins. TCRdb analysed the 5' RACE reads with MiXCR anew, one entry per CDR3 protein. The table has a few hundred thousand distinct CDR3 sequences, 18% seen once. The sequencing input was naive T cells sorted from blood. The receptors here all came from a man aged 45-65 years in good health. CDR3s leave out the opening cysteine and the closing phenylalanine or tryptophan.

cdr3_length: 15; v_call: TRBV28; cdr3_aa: ASSLEREVRYNSPLH
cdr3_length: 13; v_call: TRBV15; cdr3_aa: ATTDGHSLNTEAF
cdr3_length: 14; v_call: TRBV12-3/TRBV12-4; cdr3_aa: ASSERGGRGYNEQF
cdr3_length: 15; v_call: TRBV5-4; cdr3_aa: ASSLGAGTGPGNTIY
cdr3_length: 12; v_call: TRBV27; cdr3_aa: ASSLQGLLETQY
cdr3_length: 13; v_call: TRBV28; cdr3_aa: ASRPGLADYNEQF
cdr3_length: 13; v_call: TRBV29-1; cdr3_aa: SVGGASGPPDTQY
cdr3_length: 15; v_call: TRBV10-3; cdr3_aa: ATKRGGTSGGSYEQY
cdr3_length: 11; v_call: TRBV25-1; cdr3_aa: ASTDRGSYEQY
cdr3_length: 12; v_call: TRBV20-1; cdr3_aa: SAPMGGRADTQY
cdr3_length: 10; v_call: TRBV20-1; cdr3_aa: SAKPGGDTQY
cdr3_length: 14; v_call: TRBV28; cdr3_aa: ASRPDMGQNTGELF
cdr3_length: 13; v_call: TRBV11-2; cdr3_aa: ASSKDRTDTGELF
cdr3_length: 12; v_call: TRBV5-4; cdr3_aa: ASSLEAGKVEQY
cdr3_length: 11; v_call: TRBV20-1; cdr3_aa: SAGSWGSEEQY
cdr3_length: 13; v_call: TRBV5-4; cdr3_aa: ASSPSGTVTGELF
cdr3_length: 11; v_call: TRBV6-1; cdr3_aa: ASRAGQDNEQF
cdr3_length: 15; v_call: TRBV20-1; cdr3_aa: SSRRRVQRPRRGGYT